These T cell receptor beta chains were read from a single sample in a study of blood T cell repertoires in COVID-19. Measured with immunoSEQ multiplex PCR; TCRdb has only the in-frame clones, and not every one. The data show fewer than 250,000 clones, approximately 88% seen once. The sample taken for sequencing was PBMCs or T cells enriched from blood (not recorded which). These receptor sequences come from a woman aged 30 to 39 who had recovered from COVID-19. Both conserved end residues are part of each CDR3. Each record gives: V gene, clone size, J gene, D gene, CDR3 DNA, CDR3 protein. A D gene is named only where the DNA matches it firmly. A row's size may be missing; if present it is once, few, many or a size class.

TRBV9	NA	TRBJ1-1	TRBD1	TGTGCCAGCAGCGCCAGACAGGGATTGAGCACTGAAGCTTTCTTT	CASSARQGLSTEAFF
TRBV5-1	NA	TRBJ1-6	NA	TGCGCCAGCAGCTCGAGGGACTTGGGTTCACCCCTCCACTTT	CASSSRDLGSPLHF
TRBV10-3	NA	TRBJ2-3	NA	TGTGCCGCATCACGGGGAAGGGGCACAGATACGCAGTATTTT	CAASRGRGTDTQYF
TRBV5-8	many	TRBJ1-4	TRBD1	TGTGCCAGCAGCCCCGTAGGGACAGGGAGGGATGAAAAACTGTTTTTT	CASSPVGTGRDEKLFF
TRBV12-3/TRBV12-4	once	TRBJ1-1	NA	TGTGCCAGCAGTTTGGGAGGGGTAGTTGAAGCTTTCTTT	CASSLGGVVEAFF
TRBV5-8	once	TRBJ2-6	TRBD1	TGTGCCAGCAGCGCGGGACAGGGGTCTGGGGCCAACGTCCTGACTTTC	CASSAGQGSGANVLTF
TRBV5-1	NA	TRBJ1-2	TRBD1	TGCGCCAGCAGCTTGATAGTTCTCCCGGGACAGGGGGCTTTGGATGGCTACACCTTC	CASSLIVLPGQGALDGYTF
TRBV2	once	TRBJ1-1	TRBD1	TGTGCCAGCAAGGGGACAGGGGTCACTGAAGCTTTCTTT	CASKGTGVTEAFF
TRBV28	once	TRBJ2-7	TRBD2	TGTGCCAGCAGAGTCGGGACTAGCGGGAGGGGATACGACGAGCAGTACTTC	CASRVGTSGRGYDEQYF
TRBV29-1	NA	TRBJ2-1	NA	TGCAGCGTTGTCGGTTCGGGTGGGCAGTTCTTC	CSVVGSGGQFF
TRBV18	NA	TRBJ1-5	TRBD1	TGTGCCAGCTCCCCGTCGGGACAGAACAATCAGCCCCAGCATTTT	CASSPSGQNNQPQHF
TRBV9	NA	TRBJ1-1	NA	TGTGCCAGCAGCAACGCGGGAATCACTGAAGCTTTCTTT	CASSNAGITEAFF
TRBV2	few	TRBJ2-1	TRBD2	TGTGCCAGCAGCGGTCCTAGCGGGAGGGCCGCCTACAATGAGCAGTTCTTC	CASSGPSGRAAYNEQFF
TRBV11-3	NA	TRBJ2-5	TRBD1	TGTGCCAGCAGCCTCGGGACAGGGGGCGAAGAGACCCAGTACTTC	CASSLGTGGEETQYF
TRBV7-6	once	TRBJ2-6	NA	TGTGCCAGCAGCTTAGGGGCCGGTCCCTCTGGGGCCAACGTCCTGACTTTC	CASSLGAGPSGANVLTF
TRBV11-2	once	TRBJ2-1	NA	TGTGCCAGCAGCCTCCCCTACAATGAGCAGTTCTTC	CASSLPYNEQFF
TRBV5-1	NA	TRBJ2-2	NA	TGCGCCAGCAGCTTGGCGCGGGGTAACACCGGGGAGCTGTTTTTT	CASSLARGNTGELFF
TRBV3-1/TRBV3-2	NA	TRBJ2-6	NA	TGTGCCAGCAGCCAGCCGAGGGTGTCTGGGGCCAACGTCCTGACTTTC	CASSQPRVSGANVLTF
TRBV24-1	NA	TRBJ2-1	NA	TGTGCCACCAGTGACGGGTCGGATGAGCAGTTCTTC	CATSDGSDEQFF
TRBV19	NA	TRBJ1-2	NA	TGTGCCAGTAGTCCCGGCAGGGCAGTTTTGGGCTATGGCTACACCTTC	CASSPGRAVLGYGYTF
TRBV28	NA	TRBJ1-2	TRBD1	TGTGCCAGCATTTCCCTTCCGGGACAGGGCTATGGCTACACCTTC	CASISLPGQGYGYTF
TRBV11-2	NA	TRBJ2-3	NA	TGTGCCAGCAGCGTGGGACAAGGCCTCTTCACAGATACGCAGTATTTT	CASSVGQGLFTDTQYF
TRBV5-1	once	TRBJ2-2	NA	TGCGCCAGCAGCTTGGGACAGTGGAACACCGGGGAGCTGTTTTTT	CASSLGQWNTGELFF
TRBV29-1	NA	TRBJ2-5	TRBD1	TGCAGCGTAGCCGATTCCGGCAGGGGGGAGACCCAGTACTTC	CSVADSGRGETQYF
TRBV5-4	NA	TRBJ2-2	TRBD2	TGTGCCAGCAGCCTGGGGGGTAGCGGGACGAACACCGGGGAGCTGTTTTTT	CASSLGGSGTNTGELFF
TRBV6-1	few	TRBJ2-7	TRBD1	TGTGCCAGCAGTGACAGGGGGCGAAACGAGCAGTACTTC	CASSDRGRNEQYF